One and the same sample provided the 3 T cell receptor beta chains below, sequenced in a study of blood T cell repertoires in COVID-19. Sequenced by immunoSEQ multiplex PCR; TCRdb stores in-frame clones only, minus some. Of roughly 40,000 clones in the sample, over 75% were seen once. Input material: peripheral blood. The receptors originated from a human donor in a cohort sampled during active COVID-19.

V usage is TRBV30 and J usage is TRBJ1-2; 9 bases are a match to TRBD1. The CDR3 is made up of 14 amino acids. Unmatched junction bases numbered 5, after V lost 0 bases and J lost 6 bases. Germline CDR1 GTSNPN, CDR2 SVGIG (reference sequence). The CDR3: CAWSVQGAIHGYTF. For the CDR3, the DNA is TGTGCCTGGAGTGTACAGGGGGCAATCCATGGCTACACCTTC.

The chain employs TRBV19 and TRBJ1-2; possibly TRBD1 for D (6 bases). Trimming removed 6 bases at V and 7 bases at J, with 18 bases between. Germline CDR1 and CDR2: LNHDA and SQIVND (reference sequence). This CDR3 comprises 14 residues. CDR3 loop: CASRPDRGAAGYTF. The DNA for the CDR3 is TGTGCCAGTAGACCGGACAGAGGTGCTGCTGGCTACACCTTC.

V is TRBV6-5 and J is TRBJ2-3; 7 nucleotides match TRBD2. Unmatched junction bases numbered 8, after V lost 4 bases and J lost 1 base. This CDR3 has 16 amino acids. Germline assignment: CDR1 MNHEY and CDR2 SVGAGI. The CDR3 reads CASSSRGKWGTDTQYF. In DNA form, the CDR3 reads TGTGCCAGCAGTTCGCGGGGGAAGTGGGGCACAGATACGCAGTATTTT.